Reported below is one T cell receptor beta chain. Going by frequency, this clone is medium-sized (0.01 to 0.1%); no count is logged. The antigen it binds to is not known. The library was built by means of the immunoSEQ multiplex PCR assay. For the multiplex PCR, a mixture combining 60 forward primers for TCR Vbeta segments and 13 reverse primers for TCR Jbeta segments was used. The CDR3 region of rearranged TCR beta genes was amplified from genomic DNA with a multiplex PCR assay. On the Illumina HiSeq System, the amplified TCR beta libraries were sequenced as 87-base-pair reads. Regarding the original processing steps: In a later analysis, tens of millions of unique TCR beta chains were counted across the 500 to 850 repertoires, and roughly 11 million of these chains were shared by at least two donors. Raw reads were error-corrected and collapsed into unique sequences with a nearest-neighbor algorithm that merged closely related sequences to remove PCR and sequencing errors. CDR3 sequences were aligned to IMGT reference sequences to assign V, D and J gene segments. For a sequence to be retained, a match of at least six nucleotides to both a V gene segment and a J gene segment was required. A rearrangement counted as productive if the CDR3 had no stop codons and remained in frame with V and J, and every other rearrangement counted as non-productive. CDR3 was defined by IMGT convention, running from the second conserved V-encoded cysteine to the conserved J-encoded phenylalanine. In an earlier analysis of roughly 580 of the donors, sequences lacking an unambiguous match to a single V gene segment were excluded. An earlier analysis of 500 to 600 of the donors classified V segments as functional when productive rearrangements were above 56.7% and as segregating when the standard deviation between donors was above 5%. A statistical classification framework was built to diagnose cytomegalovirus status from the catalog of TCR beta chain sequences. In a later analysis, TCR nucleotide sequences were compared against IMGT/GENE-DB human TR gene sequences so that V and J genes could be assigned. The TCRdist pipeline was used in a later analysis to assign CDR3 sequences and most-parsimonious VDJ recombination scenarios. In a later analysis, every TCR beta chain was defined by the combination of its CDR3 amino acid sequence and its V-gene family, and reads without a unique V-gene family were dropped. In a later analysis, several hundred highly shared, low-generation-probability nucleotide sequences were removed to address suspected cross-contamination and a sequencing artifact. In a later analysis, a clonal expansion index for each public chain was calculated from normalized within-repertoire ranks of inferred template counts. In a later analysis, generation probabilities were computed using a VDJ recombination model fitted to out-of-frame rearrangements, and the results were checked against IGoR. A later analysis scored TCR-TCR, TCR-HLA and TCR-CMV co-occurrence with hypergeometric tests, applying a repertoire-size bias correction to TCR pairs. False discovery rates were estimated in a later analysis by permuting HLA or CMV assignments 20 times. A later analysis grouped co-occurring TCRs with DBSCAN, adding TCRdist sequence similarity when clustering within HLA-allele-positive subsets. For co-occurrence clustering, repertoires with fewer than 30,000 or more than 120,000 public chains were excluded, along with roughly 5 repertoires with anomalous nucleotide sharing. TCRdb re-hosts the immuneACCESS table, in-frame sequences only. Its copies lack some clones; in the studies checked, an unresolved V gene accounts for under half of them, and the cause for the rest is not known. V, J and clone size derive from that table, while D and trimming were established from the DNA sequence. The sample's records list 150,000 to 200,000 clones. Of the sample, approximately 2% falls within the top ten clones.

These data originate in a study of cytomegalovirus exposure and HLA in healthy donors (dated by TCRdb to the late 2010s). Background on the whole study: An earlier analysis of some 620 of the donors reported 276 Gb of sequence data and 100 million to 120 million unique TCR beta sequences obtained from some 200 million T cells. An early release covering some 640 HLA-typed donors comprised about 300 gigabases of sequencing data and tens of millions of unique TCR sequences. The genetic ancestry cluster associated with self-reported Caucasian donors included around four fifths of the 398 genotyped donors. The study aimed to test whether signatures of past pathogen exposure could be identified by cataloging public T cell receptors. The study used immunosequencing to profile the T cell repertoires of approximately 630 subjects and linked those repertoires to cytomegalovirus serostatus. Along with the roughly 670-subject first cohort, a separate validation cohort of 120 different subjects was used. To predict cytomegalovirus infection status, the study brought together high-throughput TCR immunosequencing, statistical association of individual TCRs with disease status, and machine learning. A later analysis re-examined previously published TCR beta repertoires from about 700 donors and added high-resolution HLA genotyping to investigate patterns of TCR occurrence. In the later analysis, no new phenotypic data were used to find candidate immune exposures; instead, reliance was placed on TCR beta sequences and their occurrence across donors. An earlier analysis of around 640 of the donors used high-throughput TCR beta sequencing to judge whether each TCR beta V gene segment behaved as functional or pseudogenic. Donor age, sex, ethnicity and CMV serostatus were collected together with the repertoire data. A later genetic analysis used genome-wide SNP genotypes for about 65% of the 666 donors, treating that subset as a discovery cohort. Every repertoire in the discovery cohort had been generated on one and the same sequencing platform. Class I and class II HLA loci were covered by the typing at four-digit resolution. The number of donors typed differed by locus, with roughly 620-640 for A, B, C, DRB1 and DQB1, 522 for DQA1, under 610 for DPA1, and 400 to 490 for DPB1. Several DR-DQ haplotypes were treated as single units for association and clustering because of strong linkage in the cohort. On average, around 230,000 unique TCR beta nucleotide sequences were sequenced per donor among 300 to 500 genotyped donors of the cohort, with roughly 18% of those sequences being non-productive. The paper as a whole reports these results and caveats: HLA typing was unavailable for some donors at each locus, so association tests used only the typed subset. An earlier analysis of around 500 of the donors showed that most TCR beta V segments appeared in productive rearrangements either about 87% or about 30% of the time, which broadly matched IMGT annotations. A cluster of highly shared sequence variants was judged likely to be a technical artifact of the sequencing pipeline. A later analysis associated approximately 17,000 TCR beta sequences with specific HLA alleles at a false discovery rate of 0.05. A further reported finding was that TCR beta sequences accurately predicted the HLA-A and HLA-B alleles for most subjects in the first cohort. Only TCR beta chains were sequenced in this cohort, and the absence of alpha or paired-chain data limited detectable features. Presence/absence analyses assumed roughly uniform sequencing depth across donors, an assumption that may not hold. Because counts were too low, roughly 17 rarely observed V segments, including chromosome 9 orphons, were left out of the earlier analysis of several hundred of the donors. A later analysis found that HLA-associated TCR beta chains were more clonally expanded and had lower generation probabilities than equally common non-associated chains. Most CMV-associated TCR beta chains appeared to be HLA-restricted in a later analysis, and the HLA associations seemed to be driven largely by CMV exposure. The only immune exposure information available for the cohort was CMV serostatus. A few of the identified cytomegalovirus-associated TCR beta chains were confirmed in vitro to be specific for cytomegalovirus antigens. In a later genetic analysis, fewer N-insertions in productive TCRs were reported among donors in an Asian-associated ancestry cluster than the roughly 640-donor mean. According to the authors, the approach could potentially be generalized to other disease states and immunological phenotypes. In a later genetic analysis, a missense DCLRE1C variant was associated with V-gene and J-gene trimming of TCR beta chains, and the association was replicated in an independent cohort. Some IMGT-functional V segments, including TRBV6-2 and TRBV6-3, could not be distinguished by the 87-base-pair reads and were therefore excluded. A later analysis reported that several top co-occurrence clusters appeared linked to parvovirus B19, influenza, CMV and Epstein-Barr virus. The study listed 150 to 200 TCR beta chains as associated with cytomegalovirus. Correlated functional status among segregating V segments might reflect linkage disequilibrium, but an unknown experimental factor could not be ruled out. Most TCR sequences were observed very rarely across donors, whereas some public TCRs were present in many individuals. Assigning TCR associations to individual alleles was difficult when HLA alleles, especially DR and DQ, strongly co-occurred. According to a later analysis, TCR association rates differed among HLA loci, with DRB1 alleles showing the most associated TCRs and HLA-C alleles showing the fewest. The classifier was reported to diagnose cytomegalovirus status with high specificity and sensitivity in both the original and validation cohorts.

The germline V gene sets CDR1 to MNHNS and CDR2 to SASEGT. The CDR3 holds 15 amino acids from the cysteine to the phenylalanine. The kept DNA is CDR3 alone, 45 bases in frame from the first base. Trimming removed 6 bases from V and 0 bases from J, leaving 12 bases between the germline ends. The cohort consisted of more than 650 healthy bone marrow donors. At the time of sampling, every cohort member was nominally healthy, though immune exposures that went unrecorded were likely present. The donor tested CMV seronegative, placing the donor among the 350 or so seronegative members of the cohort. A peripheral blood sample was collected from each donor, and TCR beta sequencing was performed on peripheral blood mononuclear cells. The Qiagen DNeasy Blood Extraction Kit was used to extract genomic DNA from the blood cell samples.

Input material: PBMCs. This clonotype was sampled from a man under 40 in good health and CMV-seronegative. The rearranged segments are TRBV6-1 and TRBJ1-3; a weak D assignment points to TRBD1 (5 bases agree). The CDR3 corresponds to CASRETTDSGNTIYF. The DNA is TGTGCCAGCAGGGAGACGACAGACTCTGGAAACACCATATATTTT.